Listed below are T cell receptor beta chains from one sample, sequenced in a study of lymphopenia after photon versus proton radiotherapy. Assay used: immunoSEQ multiplex PCR; TCRdb lists only in-frame clones, some missing. The table includes approximately 50,000 clones, over 70% detected once. Sequenced here: peripheral blood, sampled from a patient treated with photon-based radiotherapy. These receptors were taken from a man in his fifties with gastric cancer. Each CDR3 is given with its conserved first and last residue.

J | V | CDR3
TRBJ2-5 | TRBV6-1 | CASKAGGPHETQYF
TRBJ2-7 | TRBV30 | CAWSVWRGYEQYF
TRBJ2-1 | TRBV15 | CATSRGVSRSYNEQFF
TRBJ1-1 | TRBV6-5 | CASSYQASRGEAFF
TRBJ2-7 | TRBV5-6 | CASSPGPGGEQYF
TRBJ2-6 | TRBV7-3 | CASSLTGAGANVLTF
TRBJ1-3 | TRBV10-2 | CASRGDYSGNTIYF
TRBJ2-7 | TRBV6-6 | CATRDGTSSYEQYF
TRBJ2-7 | TRBV21-1 | CASSKAQGRYEQYF
TRBJ2-7 | TRBV6-1 | CASSEGPLQYF
TRBJ2-2 | TRBV19 | CASKRGLAGTAGELFF
TRBJ2-1 | TRBV5-6 | CASSFVLSSYNEQFF
TRBJ2-7 | TRBV30 | CAWSAPYAVSYRYEQYF
TRBJ1-5 | TRBV30 | CAWSPTPTGYQPQHF
TRBJ1-5 | TRBV5-8 | CASSFYRQGPNQPQHF
TRBJ2-7 | TRBV7-8 | CASSSTSGSSYEQYF
TRBJ2-3 | TRBV7-2 | CASRRLAGMTDTQYF
TRBJ2-1 | TRBV19 | CASSVRGAQFF
TRBJ1-1 | TRBV29-1 | CSVVQQGRVAFF
TRBJ2-2 | TRBV6-1 | CASRGTGIGELFF
TRBJ2-7 | TRBV20-1 | CSATGYEQYF
TRBJ2-7 | TRBV28 | CADPQAGEPYEQYF
TRBJ2-7 | TRBV5-7 | CASSLRRLAGVYYEQYF
TRBJ1-5 | TRBV2 | CASSGRNSGYQPQHF
TRBJ2-3 | TRBV19 | CASRWRGGSADTQYF
TRBJ1-1 | TRBV7-6 | CASSLSTRGAGPMNTEAFF
TRBJ2-7 | TRBV6-5 | CASSAGTGSIGEQYF
TRBJ2-1 | TRBV18 | CASSPGVSSDEQFF